This TCR beta chain was obtained from a study of beta chain features in type 1 diabetes. Study findings and constraints: Significant though moderate, a shortening of TCRB CDR3s appeared in all four CD4+ subsets of Type 1 diabetes patients.

TCRB transcripts that were expressed got sequenced, as all of the isolated RNA had been reverse transcribed. Using immunoSEQ multiplex PCR, the repertoire was profiled, and TCRdb retains in-frame clones only, with some absent. The sample lists 300,000 to 400,000 clones, approximately 10% seen once, with around 1% in the top ten. Details on this clone: Its target is not known.

This receptor was taken from a man in his thirties or forties with type 1 diabetes. The sequenced sample was central memory CD4+ T cells from blood.

DNA of the CDR3: TGTGCCAGCTCCCACGGACGCGGAGCCTACAATGAGCAGTTCTTC. Translated, it gives CASSHGRGAYNEQFF. The rearrangement uses TRBV18 and TRBJ2-1; D gene uncertain. Germline V gene lookup returns CDR1 KGHSH and CDR2 LQKENI. V lost 6 bases and J lost 2, with 14 bases in between. This CDR3 comprises 15 residues.